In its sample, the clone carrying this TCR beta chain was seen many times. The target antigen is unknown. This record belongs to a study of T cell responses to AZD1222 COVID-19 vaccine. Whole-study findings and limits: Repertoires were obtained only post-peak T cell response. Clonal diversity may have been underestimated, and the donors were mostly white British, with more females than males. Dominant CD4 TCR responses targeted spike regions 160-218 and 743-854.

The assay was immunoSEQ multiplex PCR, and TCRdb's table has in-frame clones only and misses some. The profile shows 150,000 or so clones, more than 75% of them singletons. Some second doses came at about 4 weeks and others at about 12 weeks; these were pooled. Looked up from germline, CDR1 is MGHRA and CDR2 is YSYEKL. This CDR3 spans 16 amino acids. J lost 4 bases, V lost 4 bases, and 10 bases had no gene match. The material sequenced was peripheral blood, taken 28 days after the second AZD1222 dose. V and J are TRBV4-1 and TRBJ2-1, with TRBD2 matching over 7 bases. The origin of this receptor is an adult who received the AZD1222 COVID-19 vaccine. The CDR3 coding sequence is TGCGCCAGCAGCCCAGTTAGGCTAGCGGTGTACAATGAGCAGTTCTTC. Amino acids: CASSPVRLAVYNEQFF.